This is a list of T cell receptor beta chains from one sample in a study of OX40 agonist ivuxolimab in advanced cancers. Generated by immunoSEQ multiplex PCR, the TCRdb table keeps only in-frame clones and is missing some. Among approximately 15,000 clones listed, 70% to 75% were seen once. This specimen consisted of CD4+ or CD8+ T cells sorted from blood, obtained in a trial of the OX40 agonist ivuxolimab. These receptors were collected from an adult with an advanced solid tumor such as melanoma, head and neck, liver or kidney cancer. The CDR3 runs from the conserved cysteine through the conserved F or W. The order of the fields is clone size, J gene, V gene, D gene, CDR3 protein, CDR3 DNA. The D gene is left open where the match is weak. Expanded clones get a size class; other rows say once, few or many, or leave the size out.

clone_size: -
j_call: TRBJ2-7
v_call: TRBV7-8
d_call: TRBD2
cdr3_aa: CASSQDLAGSEQYF
cdr3_nt: TGTGCCAGCAGCCAAGACCTAGCGGGAAGCGAGCAGTACTTC

clone_size: -
j_call: TRBJ1-1
v_call: TRBV27
d_call: -
cdr3_aa: CASSLLSDLSTEAFF
cdr3_nt: TGTGCCAGCAGTTTATTAAGCGACCTGAGCACTGAAGCTTTCTTT

clone_size: medium-sized
j_call: TRBJ2-5
v_call: TRBV13
d_call: TRBD2
cdr3_aa: CASSNPEERERGTQYF
cdr3_nt: TGTGCCAGCAGCAATCCGGAGGAGCGGGAGAGAGGGACCCAGTACTTC

clone_size: medium-sized
j_call: TRBJ2-3
v_call: TRBV2
d_call: -
cdr3_aa: CASSTSGADTQYF
cdr3_nt: TGTGCCAGCAGCACCAGCGGCGCAGATACGCAGTATTTT

clone_size: -
j_call: TRBJ1-4
v_call: TRBV6-6
d_call: -
cdr3_aa: CASKASSTNEKLFF
cdr3_nt: TGTGCCAGCAAAGCCAGCTCAACTAATGAAAAACTGTTTTTT

clone_size: -
j_call: TRBJ1-1
v_call: TRBV11-2
d_call: -
cdr3_aa: CASSPGIISHTEAFF
cdr3_nt: TGTGCCAGCAGCCCGGGGATCATAAGCCACACTGAAGCTTTCTTT

clone_size: once
j_call: TRBJ2-1
v_call: TRBV4-2
d_call: TRBD2
cdr3_aa: CASSQDALAGYSYNEQFF
cdr3_nt: TGTGCCAGCAGCCAAGACGCACTAGCGGGGTACTCCTACAATGAGCAGTTCTTC

clone_size: few
j_call: TRBJ2-1
v_call: TRBV7-8
d_call: TRBD2
cdr3_aa: CASSLVASGDYNEQFF
cdr3_nt: TGTGCCAGCAGCTTAGTAGCTAGCGGGGACTACAATGAGCAGTTCTTC

clone_size: once
j_call: TRBJ2-2
v_call: TRBV4-1
d_call: -
cdr3_aa: CASSHQPGVGTGELFF
cdr3_nt: TGCGCCAGCAGCCACCAGCCCGGTGTCGGAACCGGGGAGCTGTTTTTT

clone_size: few
j_call: TRBJ2-1
v_call: TRBV7-2
d_call: TRBD2
cdr3_aa: CASKLAGSNEQFF
cdr3_nt: TGTGCCAGCAAACTAGCGGGATCCAATGAGCAGTTCTTC

clone_size: -
j_call: TRBJ2-1
v_call: TRBV7-3
d_call: TRBD2
cdr3_aa: CASSPELAGGFNEQFF
cdr3_nt: TGTGCCAGCAGCCCCGAACTAGCGGGAGGGTTTAATGAGCAGTTCTTC

clone_size: -
j_call: TRBJ2-1
v_call: TRBV7-3
d_call: -
cdr3_aa: CASSLLGEADEQFF
cdr3_nt: TGTGCCAGCAGCTTATTGGGAGAAGCGGATGAGCAGTTCTTC

clone_size: few
j_call: TRBJ2-1
v_call: TRBV19
d_call: TRBD2
cdr3_aa: CASQLAGGSYNEQFF
cdr3_nt: TGTGCCAGCCAACTAGCGGGAGGGTCTTACAATGAGCAGTTCTTC

clone_size: -
j_call: TRBJ2-1
v_call: TRBV5-6
d_call: TRBD2
cdr3_aa: CASSLSSGTSGLNEQFF
cdr3_nt: TGTGCCAGCAGCTTGTCGTCCGGGACTAGCGGGCTCAATGAGCAGTTCTTC

clone_size: -
j_call: TRBJ2-7
v_call: TRBV7-8
d_call: -
cdr3_aa: CASSLGTAYEQYF
cdr3_nt: TGTGCCAGCAGCTTAGGAACAGCCTACGAGCAGTACTTC

clone_size: -
j_call: TRBJ2-4
v_call: TRBV5-4
d_call: TRBD1
cdr3_aa: CASSLVGGQRYF
cdr3_nt: TGTGCCAGCAGCTTGGTAGGGGGCCAGCGGTACTTC

clone_size: -
j_call: TRBJ2-3
v_call: TRBV7-9
d_call: -
cdr3_aa: CASRDLGTDTQYF
cdr3_nt: TGTGCCAGCAGGGACTTAGGCACAGATACGCAGTATTTT

clone_size: -
j_call: TRBJ1-2
v_call: TRBV7-2
d_call: -
cdr3_aa: CARRGGYGYTF
cdr3_nt: TGTGCTAGAAGGGGAGGCTATGGCTACACCTTC

clone_size: -
j_call: TRBJ1-1
v_call: TRBV9
d_call: -
cdr3_aa: CASSVGTSAEAFF
cdr3_nt: TGTGCCAGCAGCGTAGGGACAAGCGCTGAAGCTTTCTTT

clone_size: -
j_call: TRBJ1-5
v_call: TRBV12-5
d_call: TRBD1
cdr3_aa: CASGSGQGGNQPQHF
cdr3_nt: TGTGCTAGTGGTTCGGGACAGGGCGGCAATCAGCCCCAGCATTTT

clone_size: -
j_call: TRBJ2-7
v_call: TRBV6-5
d_call: TRBD1
cdr3_aa: CASGTGGYEQYF
cdr3_nt: TGTGCCAGTGGGACAGGGGGTTACGAGCAGTACTTC

clone_size: -
j_call: TRBJ2-3
v_call: TRBV6-4
d_call: TRBD2
cdr3_aa: CASSVSSGEGDTQYF
cdr3_nt: TGTGCCAGCAGTGTATCTAGCGGAGAGGGGGATACGCAGTATTTT

clone_size: -
j_call: TRBJ2-7
v_call: TRBV25-1
d_call: TRBD1
cdr3_aa: CAGSHRGQTYEQYF
cdr3_nt: TGTGCCGGCAGTCACAGGGGTCAAACCTACGAGCAGTACTTC

clone_size: -
j_call: TRBJ2-3
v_call: TRBV27
d_call: -
cdr3_aa: CASSLTADTQYF
cdr3_nt: TGTGCCAGCAGTTTAACAGCAGATACGCAGTATTTT

clone_size: -
j_call: TRBJ2-1
v_call: TRBV7-2
d_call: -
cdr3_aa: CASSLDGISSYNEQFF
cdr3_nt: TGTGCCAGCAGCTTAGACGGAATAAGCTCCTACAATGAGCAGTTCTTC

clone_size: -
j_call: TRBJ2-5
v_call: TRBV6-5
d_call: -
cdr3_aa: CASTRGIQETQYF
cdr3_nt: TGTGCCAGCACTCGAGGGATTCAAGAGACCCAGTACTTC

clone_size: -
j_call: TRBJ2-2
v_call: TRBV18
d_call: TRBD2
cdr3_aa: CASSPGLTDRLAGATGELFF
cdr3_nt: TGTGCCAGCTCACCGGGCCTCACCGATCGGCTAGCGGGAGCCACCGGGGAGCTGTTTTTT

clone_size: -
j_call: TRBJ2-4
v_call: TRBV6-5
d_call: -
cdr3_aa: CASSFLRELAKNIQYF
cdr3_nt: TGTGCCAGCAGTTTCCTCAGGGAATTAGCCAAAAACATTCAGTACTTC

clone_size: -
j_call: TRBJ2-1
v_call: TRBV4-1
d_call: TRBD2
cdr3_aa: CASSHVSGGSLMEQFF
cdr3_nt: TGCGCCAGCAGCCACGTCAGCGGGGGATCACTTATGGAGCAGTTCTTC

clone_size: -
j_call: TRBJ2-2
v_call: TRBV19
d_call: TRBD2
cdr3_aa: CASRTLAGGPGGELFF
cdr3_nt: TGTGCCAGTAGAACTCTAGCGGGAGGGCCTGGCGGGGAGCTGTTTTTT

clone_size: -
j_call: TRBJ2-2
v_call: TRBV9
d_call: -
cdr3_aa: CASSVGGGAGELFF
cdr3_nt: TGTGCCAGCAGCGTAGGGGGAGGTGCCGGGGAGCTGTTTTTT

clone_size: -
j_call: TRBJ2-1
v_call: TRBV7-7
d_call: TRBD2
cdr3_aa: CASSRGGTSVIHEQFF
cdr3_nt: TGTGCTAGCAGCAGAGGGGGGACTAGCGTCATACATGAGCAGTTCTTC

clone_size: -
j_call: TRBJ2-7
v_call: TRBV27
d_call: TRBD2
cdr3_aa: CASSSGRQAYEQYF
cdr3_nt: TGTGCCAGCAGTAGCGGGAGACAAGCCTACGAGCAGTACTTC

clone_size: -
j_call: TRBJ2-7
v_call: TRBV29-1
d_call: TRBD2
cdr3_aa: CSVESREGHEQYF
cdr3_nt: TGCAGCGTTGAATCGCGGGAGGGCCACGAGCAGTACTTC

clone_size: -
j_call: TRBJ2-3
v_call: TRBV11-2
d_call: -
cdr3_aa: CASSEGTGTSTDTQYF
cdr3_nt: TGTGCCAGCAGCGAGGGGACGGGAACTAGCACAGATACGCAGTATTTT

clone_size: few
j_call: TRBJ2-5
v_call: TRBV19
d_call: -
cdr3_aa: CASSMGGLRETQYF
cdr3_nt: TGTGCCAGTAGTATGGGTGGGCTCCGAGAGACCCAGTACTTC

clone_size: -
j_call: TRBJ1-1
v_call: TRBV6-1
d_call: TRBD1
cdr3_aa: CASRRDRGFNTEAFF
cdr3_nt: TGTGCCAGCAGGAGGGACAGGGGCTTCAACACTGAAGCTTTCTTT

clone_size: few
j_call: TRBJ2-5
v_call: TRBV11-1
d_call: TRBD2
cdr3_aa: CASSPLWLAGDQETQYF
cdr3_nt: TGTGCCAGCAGCCCCCTTTGGCTAGCGGGAGACCAAGAGACCCAGTACTTC